This TCR beta chain was identified during a study of molecular identifiers for immune sequencing clone quantification listed by TCRdb under 2018. Looking at the study overall: For a replicate experiment, the RNA from either roughly 18,000 or 92,000 naive CD8 T cells was divided into five aliquots, and four of those aliquots went on to sequencing. This methods study benchmarked molecular-identifier clustering-based TCR repertoire sequencing (MIDCIRS) and TCR RNA copy counting, using CD8 T cells to do so.

Libraries of naive CD8 T cells were built from anywhere between about 20,000 and 1,000,000 sorted cells, with 10%, 30% or 50% of the purified RNA used. Naive CD8 T cells were FACS-sorted as CD8+CD4-CCR7+CD45RA+ on a BD FACSAria II into RLT Plus buffer. Roughly 10 TCR copies' worth of Jurkat RNA were spiked into roughly 20,000-1,000,000 naive CD8 T cell samples to test detection sensitivity. Enrichment of CD8 T cells was performed with RosetteSep CD8+ T Cell Enrichment Cocktail and Ficoll-Paque, after which ACK red cell lysis was carried out. Results and caveats for the whole study, not just this receptor: When barcode sub-clustering was not used, chimeric consensus sequences inflated TCR diversity, with chimeras reaching as high as 47%. Around 2.8 recovered TCR RNA copies per cell were obtained by modeling, versus about 9 by digital PCR, implying a capture efficiency of 25% to 35%. Identical TCR molecules sharing a barcode could cause highly expanded clone sizes to be underestimated. Spiked-in Jurkat TCR RNA equivalent to a single cell was reported to be detectable even among over 800,000 naive CD8 T cells. Clones above 20 RNA copies held over 97% of molecules in CMV-specific effector cells but under 1% in naive cells. The naive libraries included spiked-in Jurkat TCR RNA (about 11 copies' worth), and this RNA is not part of the donor repertoire.

According to the germline V gene (reference sequence), CDR1 reads MNHNY and CDR2 reads SVGAGI. The CDR3 measures 14 amino acids from cysteine to phenylalanine. The retained sequence is limited to the CDR3, 42 bases, with the frame set at the first base. The germline V and J ends show losses of 2 bases and 4 bases respectively, and no gene match explains 4 bases of the junction. The protocol used for the library was PCR. Sequencing was performed on an Illumina HiSeq 4000. Preparation of bulk TCR libraries followed a previously described approach, with the TCR primers listed in Table S5. Purification of total RNA was performed with the Qiagen AllPrep DNA/RNA kit. Before any analysis, reads coming from multiple sequencing runs of the same library were combined into one pool. The original methods were these. Reads were retained only if an exact TCR constant sequence was present, and the retained reads were trimmed to 150 nt and grouped according to their 12-nt molecular barcodes. Reads within each barcode group were sub-clustered using a 15% Levenshtein threshold, and quality-weighted consensus sequences were constructed for each RNA molecule. Non-functional sequences were discarded, and so were lower-count sequences lying one edit away from another sequence. On the basis of fitting two negative binomial distributions, barcode sub-clusters with fewer than 20% of the maximum read count were discarded. TCRdb cleaned the public reads at Q25 with fastp, built clones with MiXCR and kept in-frame beta chains. Each CDR3 protein appears once, grouped with its most common genes and DNA. TCRdb's processing, not the study's, gives the V and J calls here. The sample yields 60,000 to 70,000 distinct CDR3 sequences; over 15% were counted once. 1.3% to 1.5% of the sample comes from the top ten.

This clonotype was counted at least ten times. Its specific antigen is unknown. Base qualities were left out, and no much larger clone turns up one base away. The receptor's source is a human donor in good health. Some libraries in this study had Jurkat cell RNA spiked in. The chain employs TRBV6-6 and TRBJ2-7; TRBD1 fits 8 bases in the junction. Sequencing input: naive CD8+ T cells from blood, with Jurkat cell RNA spiked in. The sample's cell subset or site label, decoded: FACS-sorted CD8+CD4-CCR7+CD45RA+ naive T cells. CDR3 protein: CASSYITGGYEQYF. The DNA sequence is as follows: TGTGCCAGCAGTTACATAACAGGGGGATACGAGCAGTACTTC.